This T cell receptor beta chain was captured by sequencing in a study of T cells in women clearing cervical HPV infection. Study-level background: Controls were women whose single incident HPV16 infection cleared within 12 months without precancer or cancer.

TCR beta CDR3 amplified by multiplex PCR from about 1200 ng genomic DNA. The repertoire was sequenced with immunoSEQ multiplex PCR; TCRdb's copy has only in-frame clones and lacks some. Listed are more than 30,000 clones; about 3.5% falls within the top ten. The sequenced material came from blood buffy coat. This TCR was sampled from a woman aged 18-69 years with a cervical HPV16 infection that either progressed to CIN3+ or cleared (not recorded which).

CDR3 region: CASSLVPDYGEQYF. CDR3 DNA (partial): TGTGCCAGCAGCTTAGTCCCGGACTACGGCGAG. V usage is TRBV7-2 and J usage is TRBJ2-7; D possibly corresponds to TRBD2 (6 bases). The read ends 3 residues shy of where the CDR3 ends; the end is completed using the germline J gene. The V end was cut by 1 base, the J end by 6 bases, with 13 bases between. The CDR3 is 14 amino acids. Germline V CDR1 and CDR2: SGHTA, FQGNSA.